The present T cell receptor (beta chain) was sequenced within a study of long-term antiretroviral therapy in people with HIV. At the level of the study: Sampling started about a decade before the 2015 immediate-ART recommendation. Regarding the study as a whole: The repertoire was dominated at all time points by clones expanded before ART.

Germline CDR1 is MDHEN and CDR2 is SYDVKM. V gave up 2 bases and J gave up 0 bases, with 7 bases separating them. The CDR3 spans 14 residues. A v3.0 immunoSEQ assay was performed at survey level. TCRdb keeps only in-frame clones here, not all; method: immunoSEQ multiplex PCR. The sample holds 27,000 or so clones, 65% to 85% seen once. For this clone: No antigen is known for it.

The receptor comes from a man aged 18 to 30 with HIV. This specimen was unsorted PBMCs, taken 0.8 years before starting antiretroviral therapy. The rearrangement links TRBV28 to TRBJ1-2; possibly TRBD1 for D (6 bases). Here the CDR3 DNA reads TGTGCCAGCAGTTTACAGGGGCCTAACTATGGCTACACCTTC. Protein product: CASSLQGPNYGYTF.